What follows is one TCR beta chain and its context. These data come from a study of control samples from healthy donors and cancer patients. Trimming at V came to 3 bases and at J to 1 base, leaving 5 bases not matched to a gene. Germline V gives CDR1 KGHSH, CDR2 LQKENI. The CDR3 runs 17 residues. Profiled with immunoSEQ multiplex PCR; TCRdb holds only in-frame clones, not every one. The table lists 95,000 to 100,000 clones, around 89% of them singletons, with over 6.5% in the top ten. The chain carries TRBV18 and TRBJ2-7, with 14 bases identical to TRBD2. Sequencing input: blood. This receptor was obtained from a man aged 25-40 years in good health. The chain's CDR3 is CASSPGTSGSLSYEQYF. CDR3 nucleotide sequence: TGTGCCAGCTCACCGGGGACTAGCGGGAGTCTTTCCTACGAGCAGTACTTC.